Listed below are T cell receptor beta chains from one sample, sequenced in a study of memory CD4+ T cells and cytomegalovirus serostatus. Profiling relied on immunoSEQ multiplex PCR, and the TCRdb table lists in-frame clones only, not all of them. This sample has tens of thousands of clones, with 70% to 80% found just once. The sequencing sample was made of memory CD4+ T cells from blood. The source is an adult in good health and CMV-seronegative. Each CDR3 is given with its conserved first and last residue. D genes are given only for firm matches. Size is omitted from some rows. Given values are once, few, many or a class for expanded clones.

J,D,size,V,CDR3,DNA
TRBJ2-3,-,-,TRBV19,CASSLGASTDTQYF,TGTGCCAGTAGTTTGGGGGCCAGCACAGATACGCAGTATTTT
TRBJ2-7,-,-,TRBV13,CASSVYRDEQYF,TGTGCCAGCAGCGTTTACAGGGACGAGCAGTACTTC
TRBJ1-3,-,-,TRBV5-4,CASHRQDSFSGNTIYF,TGTGCCAGCCATCGACAGGACAGCTTCTCTGGAAACACCATATATTTT
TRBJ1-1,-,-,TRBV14,CASSQPNQNTEAFF,TGTGCCAGCAGCCAACCAAATCAGAACACTGAAGCTTTCTTT
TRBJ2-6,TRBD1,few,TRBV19,CASSMGTGGSGANVLTF,TGTGCCAGTAGTATGGGGACAGGGGGCTCCGGGGCCAACGTCCTGACTTTC
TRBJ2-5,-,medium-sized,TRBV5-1,CASSLTETQYF,TGCGCCAGCAGCTTGACGGAGACCCAGTACTTC
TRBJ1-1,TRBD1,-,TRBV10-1,CASSDHGQVREAEAFF,TGCGCCAGCAGTGATCACGGACAGGTCCGGGAGGCTGAAGCTTTCTTT
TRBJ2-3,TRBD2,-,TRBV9,CASSVGRLAGTDTQYF,TGTGCCAGCAGCGTAGGTAGGCTAGCGGGGACAGATACGCAGTATTTT
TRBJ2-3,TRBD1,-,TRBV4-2,CASSLGTGQFTDTQYF,TGTGCCAGCAGCCTCGGGACAGGTCAATTTACAGATACGCAGTATTTT
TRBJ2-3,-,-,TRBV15,CATSREVGSTDTQYF,TGTGCCACCAGCAGAGAGGTCGGAAGCACAGATACGCAGTATTTT
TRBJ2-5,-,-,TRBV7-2,CASSLIGAGGLETQYF,TGTGCCAGCAGCTTAATCGGGGCAGGGGGGTTGGAGACCCAGTACTTC
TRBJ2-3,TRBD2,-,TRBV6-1,CASSEGEGSTDTQYF,TGTGCCAGCAGTGAGGGGGAGGGAAGCACAGATACGCAGTATTTT
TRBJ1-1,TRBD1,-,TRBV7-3,CASSLTTGTGNTEAFF,TGTGCCAGCAGCTTAACGACCGGGACAGGGAACACTGAAGCTTTCTTT
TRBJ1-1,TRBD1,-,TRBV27,CASSLSRQGQGRRTEAFF,TGTGCCAGCAGTTTATCGAGGCAAGGACAGGGTCGTCGGACTGAAGCTTTCTTT
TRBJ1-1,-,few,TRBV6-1,CASSGDTTEAFF,TGTGCCAGCAGTGGTGATACCACTGAAGCTTTCTTT
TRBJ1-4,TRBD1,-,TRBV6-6,CASRSTGLNEKLFF,TGTGCCAGCAGGTCGACAGGGTTGAATGAAAAACTGTTTTTT
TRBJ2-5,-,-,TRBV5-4,CASSLEALGGQETQYF,TGTGCCAGCAGCTTGGAGGCGCTGGGGGGACAGGAGACCCAGTACTTC
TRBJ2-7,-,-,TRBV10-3,CAIGRRDDYEQYF,TGTGCCATTGGGAGGAGGGATGACTACGAGCAGTACTTC
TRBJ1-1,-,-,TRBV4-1,CASSQVRGTEAFF,TGCGCCAGCAGCCAAGTTAGGGGAACTGAAGCTTTCTTT
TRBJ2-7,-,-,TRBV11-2,CASSLRGGIGSYEQYF,TGTGCCAGCAGCTTGAGGGGGGGAATCGGGTCCTACGAGCAGTACTTC
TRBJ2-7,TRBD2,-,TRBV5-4,CASSGGGVIHEQYF,TGTGCCAGTTCCGGGGGGGGCGTAATCCACGAGCAGTACTTC
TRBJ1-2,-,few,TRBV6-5,CASSSRTREGYTF,TGTGCCAGCAGTAGCCGGACGAGGGAAGGCTACACCTTC
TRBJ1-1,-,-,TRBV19,CASSIPGLNTEAFF,TGTGCCAGTAGTATTCCCGGACTGAACACTGAAGCTTTCTTT
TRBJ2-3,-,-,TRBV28,CASFRGSLTDTQYF,TGTGCCAGTTTCAGGGGATCCCTCACAGATACGCAGTATTTT
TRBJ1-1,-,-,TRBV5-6,CASSLTDRVPPGEAFF,TGTGCCAGCAGCTTGACAGATCGAGTCCCCCCAGGTGAAGCTTTCTTT
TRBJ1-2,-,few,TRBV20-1,CSAHLGEFYTF,TGCAGTGCACATTTAGGAGAGTTCTACACCTTC
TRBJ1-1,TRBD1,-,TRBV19,CASTRTGTTEAFF,TGTGCCAGTACCCGGACAGGGACCACTGAAGCTTTCTTT
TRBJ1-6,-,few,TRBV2,CASSEGRFTNSPLHF,TGTGCCAGCAGTGAGGGCAGATTTACGAATTCACCCCTCCACTTT
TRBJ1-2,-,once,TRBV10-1,CASSEGQSGYTF,TGCGCCAGCAGTGAAGGACAGTCCGGCTACACCTTC
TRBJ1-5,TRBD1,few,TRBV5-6,CASSLRDWTGRSNQPQHF,TGTGCCAGCAGCTTGAGGGATTGGACAGGGAGAAGCAATCAGCCCCAGCATTTT
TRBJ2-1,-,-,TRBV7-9,CASSLRAGTDNEQFF,TGTGCCAGCAGCTTGAGGGCCGGGACGGACAATGAGCAGTTCTTC
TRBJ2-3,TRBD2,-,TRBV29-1,CSLGLADPTDTQYF,TGCAGCTTGGGACTAGCTGACCCCACAGATACGCAGTATTTT
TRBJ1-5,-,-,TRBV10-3,CAISELGVNQPQHF,TGTGCCATCAGTGAGCTGGGGGTTAATCAGCCCCAGCATTTT
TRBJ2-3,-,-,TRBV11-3,CASSLAGASTDTQYF,TGTGCCAGCAGCTTAGCGGGGGCTAGCACAGATACGCAGTATTTT
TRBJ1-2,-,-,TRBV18,CASTSEDYGYTF,TGTGCCAGCACGTCCGAAGACTATGGCTACACCTTC
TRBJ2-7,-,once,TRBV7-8,CASSFLPDSYEQYF,TGTGCCAGCAGCTTCTTGCCAGACTCCTACGAGCAGTACTTC
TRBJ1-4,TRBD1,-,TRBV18,CASSPPKGQGSPELFF,TGTGCCAGCTCACCACCGAAGGGACAGGGGTCACCCGAACTGTTTTTT
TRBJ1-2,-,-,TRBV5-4,CASSQNIASNYGYTF,TGTGCCAGCAGTCAGAACATAGCGTCTAACTATGGCTACACCTTC
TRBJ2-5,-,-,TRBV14,CASSQAAAYQETQYF,TGTGCCAGCAGCCAAGCGGCCGCGTACCAAGAGACCCAGTACTTC
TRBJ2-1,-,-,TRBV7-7,CASSFGAGSSYNEQFF,TGTGCTAGCAGCTTTGGGGCAGGCAGCTCCTACAATGAGCAGTTCTTC
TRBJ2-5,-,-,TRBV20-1,CSAGRETQYF,TGCAGTGCAGGACGAGAGACCCAGTACTTC
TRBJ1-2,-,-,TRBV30,CAWSVGVKGYGYTF,TGTGCCTGGAGTGTCGGGGTAAAAGGGTATGGCTACACCTTC
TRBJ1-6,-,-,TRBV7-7,CASTQRAGYNSPLHF,TGTGCTAGCACCCAGCGGGCAGGGTATAATTCACCCCTCCACTTT
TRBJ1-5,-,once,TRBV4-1,CASSQVWDTRRGPALQPQHF,TGCGCCAGCAGCCAAGTATGGGATACCCGAAGGGGACCCGCTCTCCAGCCCCAGCATTTT
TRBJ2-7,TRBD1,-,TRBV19,CASSPGQGLPNEQYF,TGTGCCAGTAGTCCAGGACAGGGGCTCCCCAACGAGCAGTACTTC
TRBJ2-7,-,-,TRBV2,CASSVGGGRYEQYF,TGTGCCAGCAGTGTGGGGGGCGGACGCTACGAGCAGTACTTC
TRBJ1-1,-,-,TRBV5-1,CASSPTQGSTEAFF,TGCGCCAGCAGCCCCACGCAGGGGAGCACTGAAGCTTTCTTT
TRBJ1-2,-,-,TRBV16,CASSQSQGRDGYTF,TGTGCCAGCAGCCAATCACAGGGTCGAGATGGCTACACCTTC